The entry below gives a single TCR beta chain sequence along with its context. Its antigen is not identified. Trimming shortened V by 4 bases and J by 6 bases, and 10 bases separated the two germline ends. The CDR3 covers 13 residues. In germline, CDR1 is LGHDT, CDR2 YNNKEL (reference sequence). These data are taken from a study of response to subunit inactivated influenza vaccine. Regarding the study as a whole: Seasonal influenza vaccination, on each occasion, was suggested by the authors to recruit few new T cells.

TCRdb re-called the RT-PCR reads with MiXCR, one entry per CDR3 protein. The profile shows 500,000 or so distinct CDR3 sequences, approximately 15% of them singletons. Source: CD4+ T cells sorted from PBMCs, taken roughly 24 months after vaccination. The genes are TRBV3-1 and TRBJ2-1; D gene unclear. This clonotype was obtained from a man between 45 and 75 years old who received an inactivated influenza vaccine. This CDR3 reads CASSRLRGNEQFF. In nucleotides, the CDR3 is TGTGCCAGCAGCCGGCTGAGAGGCAATGAGCAGTTCTTC.